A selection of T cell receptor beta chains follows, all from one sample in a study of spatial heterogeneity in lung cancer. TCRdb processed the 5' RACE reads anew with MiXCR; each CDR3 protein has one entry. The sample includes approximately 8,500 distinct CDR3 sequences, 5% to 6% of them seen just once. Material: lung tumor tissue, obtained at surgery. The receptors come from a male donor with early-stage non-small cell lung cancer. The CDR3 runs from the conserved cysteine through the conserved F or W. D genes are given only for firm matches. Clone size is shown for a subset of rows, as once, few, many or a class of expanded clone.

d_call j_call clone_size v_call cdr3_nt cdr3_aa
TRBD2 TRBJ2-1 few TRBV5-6 TGTGCCAGCAGCCCCCCGTGGGGCGGGAGGGCCGCGGATGAGCAGTTCTTC CASSPPWGGRAADEQFF
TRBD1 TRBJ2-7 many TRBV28 TGTGCCAGCAGAGTTCCGGGACAGATGGTCTACGAGCAGTACTTC CASRVPGQMVYEQYF
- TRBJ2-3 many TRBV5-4 TGTGCCAGCAGCTTGTTGCGAGCTGATACGCAGTATTTT CASSLLRADTQYF
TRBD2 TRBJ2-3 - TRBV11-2 TGTGCCAGCAGCTCGGGACTAGCCACAACAGATACGCAGTATTTT CASSSGLATTDTQYF
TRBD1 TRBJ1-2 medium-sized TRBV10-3 TGTGCCATCGAAGGCACCGAGACAGGGGATCGCGGCTACACCTTC CAIEGTETGDRGYTF
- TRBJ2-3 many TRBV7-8 TGTGCCAGCAGCTTAAGAGTGGGGGCGTTTACAGATACGCAGTATTTT CASSLRVGAFTDTQYF
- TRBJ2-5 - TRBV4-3 TGCGCCAGCAGCCCCCGGGCCACGGCACAAGAGACCCAGTACTTC CASSPRATAQETQYF
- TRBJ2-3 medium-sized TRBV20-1 TGCAGTGCTAGAGGTGGGGCAGATACGCAGTATTTT CSARGGADTQYF
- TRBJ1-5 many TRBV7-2 TGTGCCAGCAGCGGAGGGTCTGGGAGTAAGCCCCAGCATTTT CASSGGSGSKPQHF
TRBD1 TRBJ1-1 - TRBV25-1 TGTGCCAGCGAAGGGGGCTTGAACACTGAAGCTTTCTTT CASEGGLNTEAFF
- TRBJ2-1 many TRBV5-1 TGCGCCAGCAGCTTGGCAGCAGGGGACGGGACCTACAATGAGCAGTTCTTC CASSLAAGDGTYNEQFF
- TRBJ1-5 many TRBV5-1 TGCGCCAGCAGCTTGGTAGGGGACGGTAATCAGCCCCAGCATTTT CASSLVGDGNQPQHF
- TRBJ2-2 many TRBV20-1 TGCAGTGCTAGACATGACACGAACACCGGGGAGCTGTTTTTT CSARHDTNTGELFF
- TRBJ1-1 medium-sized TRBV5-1 TGCGCCAGCAGCTCTCTTAGGGCGGATTCTGAAGCTTTCTTT CASSSLRADSEAFF
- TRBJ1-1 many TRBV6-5 TGTGCCAGCAGGAACGAGGGTGCCACTGAAGCTTTCTTT CASRNEGATEAFF
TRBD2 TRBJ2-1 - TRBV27 TGTGCCAGCAGTAAACGGGGGGGATACAATGAGCAGTTCTTC CASSKRGGYNEQFF
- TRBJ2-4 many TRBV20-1 TGCAGTGCTAGAGATCTAGGGGAACTTACCAAAAACATTCAGTACTTC CSARDLGELTKNIQYF
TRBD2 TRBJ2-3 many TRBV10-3 TGTGCCATCAGTGTCCCCGGACTAGCGGGCACAGATACGCAGTATTTT CAISVPGLAGTDTQYF
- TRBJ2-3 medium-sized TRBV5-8 TGTGCCAGCAGCAGGCCCCTCGACGGGGCTAGCACAGATACGCAGTATTTT CASSRPLDGASTDTQYF
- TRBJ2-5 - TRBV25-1 TGTGCCAGCAGTGAAAGTCTGGCAGGCCCTAGGGCCCAGTACTTC CASSESLAGPRAQYF
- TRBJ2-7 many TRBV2 TGTGCCACCTCTAGGAGGGACAGCTACGAGCAGTACTTC CATSRRDSYEQYF
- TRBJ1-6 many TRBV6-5 TGTGCCAGCAGAGCCCAGACAGGTTATAATTCACCCCTCCACTTT CASRAQTGYNSPLHF
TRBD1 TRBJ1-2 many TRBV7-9 TGTGCCAGCAGCGGATTAACAGGGGAGGACTATGGCTACACCTTC CASSGLTGEDYGYTF
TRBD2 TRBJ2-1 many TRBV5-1 TGCGCCAGCAGCTTGCAGCGGGAGTCTAATGAGCAGTTCTTC CASSLQRESNEQFF
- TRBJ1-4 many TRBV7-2 TGTGCCAGCAGCTTGGCTTTCAGGGAAAAACTGTTTTTT CASSLAFREKLFF
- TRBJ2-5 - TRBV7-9 TGTGCCAGCAGCCCGTACAGGTCCCAAGAGACCCAGTACTTC CASSPYRSQETQYF
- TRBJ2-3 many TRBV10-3 TGTGCCATCAGTGATCAGGCCATGGGCACAGATACGCAGTATTTT CAISDQAMGTDTQYF
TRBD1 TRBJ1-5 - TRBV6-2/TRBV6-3 TGTGCCAGCAGCAGACAGGGCCCTCGCAATCAGCCCCAGCATTTT CASSRQGPRNQPQHF
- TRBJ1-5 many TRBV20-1 TGCAGTGCTAAGGGGGGGAGCGGACAGCCCCAGCATTTT CSAKGGSGQPQHF
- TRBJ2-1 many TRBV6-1 TGTGCCAGCAGTGGACCGGACGGACTTCCCTACAATGAGCAGTTCTTC CASSGPDGLPYNEQFF
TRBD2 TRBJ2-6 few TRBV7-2 TGTGCCAGCAGCCCGGGGGGGGCCGGGGCCAACGTCCTGACTTTC CASSPGGAGANVLTF
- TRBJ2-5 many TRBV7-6 TGTGCCAGCAGCTTGCGGGACACCACCTTGCAAGAGACCCAGTACTTC CASSLRDTTLQETQYF
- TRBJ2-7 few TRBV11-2 TGTGCCAGCAGCTTAGCCGATTTGGGGGAGCAGTACTTC CASSLADLGEQYF
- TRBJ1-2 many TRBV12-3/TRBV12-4 TGTGCCAGCAGTTTGGGTTCGGTCTATGGCTACACCTTC CASSLGSVYGYTF
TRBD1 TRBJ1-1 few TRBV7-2 TGTGCCAGCAGCTGGGGACAGGGGGCCGGCACTGAAGCTTTCTTT CASSWGQGAGTEAFF
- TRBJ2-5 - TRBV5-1 TGCGCCAGCACCTTTCTAGCAGATCAAGAGACCCAGTACTTC CASTFLADQETQYF
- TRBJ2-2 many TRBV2 TGTGCCAGCAGTGAGAAGGGCGGGGAGCTGTTTTTT CASSEKGGELFF
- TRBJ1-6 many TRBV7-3 TGTGCCAGCAGCACCGGGTCAAGCGGTTCACCCCTCCACTTT CASSTGSSGSPLHF
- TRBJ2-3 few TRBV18 TGTGCCAGCTCACCGACCGCTGACACGAGCACAGATACGCAGTATTTT CASSPTADTSTDTQYF
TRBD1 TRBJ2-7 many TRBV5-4 TGTGCCAGCAGCGGGCCGGGACAGCCCTACGAGCAGTACTTC CASSGPGQPYEQYF
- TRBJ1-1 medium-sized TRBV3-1 TGTGCCAGCAGCCAGACTCAGCCGGGGGGGGCTTTCTTT CASSQTQPGGAFF
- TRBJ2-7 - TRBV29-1 TGCAGCGTTGAGGGGGGTGGCAACGAGCAGTACTTC CSVEGGGNEQYF
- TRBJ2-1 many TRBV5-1 TGCGCCAGCAGCTTGGAAGGGGTAGGATCCTACAATGAGCAGTTCTTC CASSLEGVGSYNEQFF
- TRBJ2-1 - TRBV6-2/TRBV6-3 TGTGCCAGCAGTTGGACCTACAATGAGCAGTTCTTC CASSWTYNEQFF
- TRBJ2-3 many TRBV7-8 TGTGCCAGCAGCCTCGGAGCCCGTCTTCCGCAGTATTTT CASSLGARLPQYF
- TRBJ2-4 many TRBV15 TGTGCCACCAGCTTAGGTGTGGACACCAAAAACATTCAGTACTTC CATSLGVDTKNIQYF
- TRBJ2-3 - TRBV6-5 TGTGCCAGCAGTTCAGGGGCAGCCCGTACGCAGTATTTT CASSSGAARTQYF
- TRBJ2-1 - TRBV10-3 TGTGCCATCAGTGAGGGGCGGAATACCTACAATGATGGGCAGTTCTTC CAISEGRNTYNDGQFF
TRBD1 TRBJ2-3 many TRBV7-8 TGTGCCAGCAGCTTACCCACGCCACAGGGGTCAGATACGCAGTATTTT CASSLPTPQGSDTQYF
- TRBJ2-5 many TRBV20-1 TGCAGTGCTCTAACAGGAGAGACCCAGTACTTC CSALTGETQYF
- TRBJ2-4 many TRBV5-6 TGTGCCAGCAGCTTGCCTGGGTCTACTCAAAACATTCAGTACTTC CASSLPGSTQNIQYF
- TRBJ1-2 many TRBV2 TGTGCCAGCAGTGAATGGGGGTCCGTCAACTATGGCTACACCTTC CASSEWGSVNYGYTF
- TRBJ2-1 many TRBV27 TGTGCCAGCAGTTTACGGGGGAACTACAATGAGCAGTTCTTC CASSLRGNYNEQFF
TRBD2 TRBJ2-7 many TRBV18 TGTGCCAGCTCACCGGTAGCGGGGGGTTACGAGCAGTACTTC CASSPVAGGYEQYF
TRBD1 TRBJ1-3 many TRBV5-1 TGCGCCAGCAGTTTGACAGGGTTCGGTGGAAACACCATATATTTT CASSLTGFGGNTIYF
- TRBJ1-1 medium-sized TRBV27 TGTGCCAGCAAGAGCGGGAACACTGAAGCTTTCTTT CASKSGNTEAFF
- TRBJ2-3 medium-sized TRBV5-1 TGCGCCAGCAGCCGGCCCGGGACAACAGATACGCAGTATTTT CASSRPGTTDTQYF
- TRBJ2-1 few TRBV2 TGTGCCAGCATGGCGGGGCTTACCCGAGAGTACAATGAGCAGTTCTTC CASMAGLTREYNEQFF
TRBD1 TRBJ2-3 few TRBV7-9 TGTGCCAGCAGCCGGGACAGATTCACAGATACGCAGTATTTT CASSRDRFTDTQYF